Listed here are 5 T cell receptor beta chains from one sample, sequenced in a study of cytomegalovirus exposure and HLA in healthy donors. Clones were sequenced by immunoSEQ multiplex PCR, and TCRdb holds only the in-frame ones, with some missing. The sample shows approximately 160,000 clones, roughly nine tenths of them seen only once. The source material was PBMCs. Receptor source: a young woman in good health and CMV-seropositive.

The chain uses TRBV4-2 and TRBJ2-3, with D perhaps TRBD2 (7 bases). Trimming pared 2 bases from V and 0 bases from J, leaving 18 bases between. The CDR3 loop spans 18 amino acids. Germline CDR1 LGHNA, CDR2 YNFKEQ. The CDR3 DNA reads TGTGCCAGCAGCCAACCCCTTTGGGGGGGCTCTAGCACAGATACGCAGTATTTT. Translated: CASSQPLWGGSSTDTQYF.

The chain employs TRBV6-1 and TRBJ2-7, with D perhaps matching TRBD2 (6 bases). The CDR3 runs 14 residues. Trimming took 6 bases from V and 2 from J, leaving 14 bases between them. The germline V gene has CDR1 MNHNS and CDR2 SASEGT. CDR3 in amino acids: CASRATSSTYEQYF. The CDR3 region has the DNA TGTGCCAGCAGGGCCACTAGCAGTACCTACGAGCAGTACTTC.

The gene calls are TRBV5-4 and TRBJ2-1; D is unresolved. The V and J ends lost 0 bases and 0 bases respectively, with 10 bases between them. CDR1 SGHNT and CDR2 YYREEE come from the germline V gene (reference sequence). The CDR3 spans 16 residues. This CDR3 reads CASSLAGASSYNEQFF. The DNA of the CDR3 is TGTGCCAGCAGCTTGGCCGGTGCTAGCTCCTACAATGAGCAGTTCTTC.

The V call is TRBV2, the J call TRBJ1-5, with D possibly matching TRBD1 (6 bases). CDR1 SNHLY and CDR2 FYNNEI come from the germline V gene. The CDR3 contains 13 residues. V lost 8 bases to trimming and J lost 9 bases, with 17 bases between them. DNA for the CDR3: TGTGCCAGCGGATACAGGGAATTGGGGCCCCAGCATTTT. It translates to CASGYRELGPQHF.

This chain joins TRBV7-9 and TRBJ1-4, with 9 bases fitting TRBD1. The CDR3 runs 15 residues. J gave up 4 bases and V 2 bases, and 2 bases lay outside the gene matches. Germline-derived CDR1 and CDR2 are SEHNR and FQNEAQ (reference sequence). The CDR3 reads CASSLRDRDNEKLFF. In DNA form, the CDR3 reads TGTGCCAGCAGCTTAAGGGACAGGGATAATGAAAAACTGTTTTTT.